A selection of T cell receptor beta chains follows, all from one sample in a study of blood T cell repertoires in COVID-19. This table comes from immunoSEQ multiplex PCR, and its TCRdb copy is limited to in-frame clones, with some not included. The sample yields over 150,000 clones, around nine tenths seen once. Sequenced material: peripheral blood. These receptors were collected from a woman aged 18-35 years who had recovered from COVID-19. Each CDR3 is given with its conserved first and last residue. Each record gives: clone size, D gene, J gene, CDR3 length, V gene, CDR3 DNA, CDR3 protein. The D gene is left open where the match is weak. Only part of the rows carry a size: once, few, many, or a class if the clone is expanded.

>NA|NA|TRBJ1-1|14|TRBV10-3
TGTGCCATCAGGCGGGAGTTGGGAAACACTGAAGCTTTCTTT
CAIRRELGNTEAFF
>NA|TRBD1|TRBJ1-2|14|TRBV19
TGTGCCAGTAGTAAGGGACAGCTTTTCTATGGCTACACCTTC
CASSKGQLFYGYTF
>NA|NA|TRBJ2-4|13|TRBV4-2
TGTGCCAGCAGCCAAGAGAGGGTGGACATTCAGTACTTC
CASSQERVDIQYF
>NA|NA|TRBJ1-6|16|TRBV5-4
TGTGCCAGCAGCTTGGGGGGGCAGGCCTATAATTCACCCCTCCACTTT
CASSLGGQAYNSPLHF
>NA|TRBD1|TRBJ1-1|13|TRBV12-5
TGTGCTAGTGGCAACAGGGGGTTAAGTGAAGCTTTCTTT
CASGNRGLSEAFF
>NA|TRBD1|TRBJ1-6|15|TRBV9
TGTGCCAGCAGCGTGGGACAGGTTTATAATTCACCCCTCCACTTT
CASSVGQVYNSPLHF
>NA|TRBD1|TRBJ2-7|14|TRBV3-1/TRBV3-2
TGTGCCAGCAGCCTTGGGACAGGGGGCTACGAGCAGTACTTC
CASSLGTGGYEQYF
>once|TRBD1|TRBJ2-5|13|TRBV18
TGTGCCAGCTACCAGGGGGCTCAAGAGACCCAGTACTTC
CASYQGAQETQYF
>NA|NA|TRBJ2-7|10|TRBV20-1
TGCAGTGGGGGGGCCTACGAGCAGTACTTC
CSGGAYEQYF
>NA|TRBD1|TRBJ1-2|16|TRBV7-9
TGTGCCAGCAGCGTGCAACCGGGACAGGGAAGCTATGGCTACACCTTC
CASSVQPGQGSYGYTF
>NA|TRBD1|TRBJ1-5|15|TRBV18
TGTGCCAGCTCAGCGGGACAGGGAATCAATCAGCCCCAGCATTTT
CASSAGQGINQPQHF
>NA|NA|TRBJ2-1|13|TRBV29-1
TGCAGCGCCGCGCACAGCTTATACAATGAGCAGTTCTTC
CSAAHSLYNEQFF
>few|NA|TRBJ1-1|14|TRBV4-3
TGCGCCAGCAGCCAAGACGGGATGAACACTGAAGCTTTCTTT
CASSQDGMNTEAFF
>few|NA|TRBJ1-1|13|TRBV7-9
TGTGCCAGCAGCTCTGCGGGGAACACTGAAGCTTTCTTT
CASSSAGNTEAFF
>once|TRBD1|TRBJ1-2|15|TRBV6-2/TRBV6-3
TGTGCCAGCAGTTACCAGGGCAGGGGGAACGATGGCTACACCTTC
CASSYQGRGNDGYTF
>NA|TRBD2|TRBJ2-1|14|TRBV5-4
TGTGCCAGCAGCTTGCGGCTAGCGGGCGATGAGCAGTTCTTC
CASSLRLAGDEQFF
>few|NA|TRBJ2-3|13|TRBV6-5
TGTGCCATCACAGAATTAAGCACAGATACGCAGTATTTT
CAITELSTDTQYF
>NA|NA|TRBJ1-2|16|TRBV9
TGTGCCAGCAGCGTAGCTTTCGGCAGGGAGGTCTATGGCTACACCTTC
CASSVAFGREVYGYTF
>once|TRBD2|TRBJ2-3|16|TRBV28
TGTGCCAGCAGGAGGACTAGCGGGAGGCGGGGTGATACGCAGTATTTT
CASRRTSGRRGDTQYF
>NA|TRBD1|TRBJ1-1|16|TRBV5-5
TGTGCCAGCAGCGAGGCTAGGGACAGGAGGGGCACTGAAGCTTTCTTT
CASSEARDRRGTEAFF
>NA|TRBD1|TRBJ2-4|14|TRBV6-2/TRBV6-3
TGTGCCAGCAGTTACGGACAGGCGAGTGACATTCAGTACTTC
CASSYGQASDIQYF
>NA|NA|TRBJ2-7|13|TRBV3-1/TRBV3-2
TGTGCCAGCAGCCGAACATCCTCCTACGAGCAGTACTTC
CASSRTSSYEQYF
>NA|TRBD1|TRBJ2-7|16|TRBV11-2
TGTGCCAGCAGCCGACTCCAACAGGGGCTCTCCTACGAGCAGTACTTC
CASSRLQQGLSYEQYF
>once|NA|TRBJ1-6|17|TRBV4-3
TGCGCCAGCAGCCAAGAGTCGGGGATTGTCTATAATTCACCCCTCCACTTT
CASSQESGIVYNSPLHF
>NA|NA|TRBJ1-2|14|TRBV7-2
TGTGCCAGCAGCTTAGCCCAGGGTAACTATGGCTACACCTTC
CASSLAQGNYGYTF
>NA|NA|TRBJ2-5|13|TRBV7-3
TGTGCCAGCAGCTTCGACAGACAAGAGACCCAGTACTTC
CASSFDRQETQYF
>few|NA|TRBJ1-5|14|TRBV19
TGTGCCAGTAGAGGGGGGGGAAGCAATCAGCCCCAGCATTTT
CASRGGGSNQPQHF
>NA|NA|TRBJ1-4|14|TRBV7-2
TGTGCCAGCAGCTTACAGGGCCGGGTGGGAAAACTGTTTTTT
CASSLQGRVGKLFF
>NA|NA|TRBJ1-1|12|TRBV6-5
TGTGCCAGCAGGGGCCCGTGGGCTGAAGCTTTCTTT
CASRGPWAEAFF
>NA|NA|TRBJ2-1|16|TRBV11-2
TGTGCCAGCAGCTCCCGGAGGGATAGCTCCTACAATGAGCAGTTCTTC
CASSSRRDSSYNEQFF
>NA|TRBD2|TRBJ2-5|15|TRBV24-1
TGTGCCACCAGTCAACCGGACATAGCGGGGGAGACCCAGTACTTC
CATSQPDIAGETQYF
>NA|NA|TRBJ2-7|15|TRBV5-4
TGTGCCAGCAGCTTGGGTGGGGGGAACTCGGGCGAGCAGTACTTC
CASSLGGGNSGEQYF
>once|TRBD2|TRBJ2-3|15|TRBV6-2/TRBV6-3
TGTGCCAGCAGCCGTAGCGGGAGAGGAGCAGATACGCAGTATTTT
CASSRSGRGADTQYF
>few|NA|TRBJ1-5|14|TRBV6-2/TRBV6-3
TGTGCCAGCAGCCCCGGACAGTACAATCAGCCCCAGCATTTT
CASSPGQYNQPQHF
>NA|NA|TRBJ2-5|14|TRBV18
TGTGCCAGCTCGCTACATCAGGGTTGGGAGACCCAGTACTTC
CASSLHQGWETQYF
>NA|NA|TRBJ2-5|12|TRBV24-1
TGTGCCACCAGGGATCGTCTAGAGACCCAGTACTTC
CATRDRLETQYF
>once|TRBD2|TRBJ2-3|15|TRBV7-2
TGTGCCAGCAGCTCCTTAGCGGGATCGGGAGATACGCAGTATTTT
CASSSLAGSGDTQYF
>NA|TRBD2|TRBJ2-6|19|TRBV5-6
TGTGCCAGCAGCTTGGGGGGACTAGCGGGATTTGGTGGGGCCAACGTCCTGACTTTC
CASSLGGLAGFGGANVLTF
>once|TRBD2|TRBJ2-1|18|TRBV7-2
TGTGCCAGCAGCTTAGCGGGAGGCTCGGCGGGAGCCTACAATGAGCAGTTCTTC
CASSLAGGSAGAYNEQFF
>NA|NA|TRBJ2-5|11|TRBV19
TGTGCCAGTAAGGGGGAACAGACCCAGTACTTC
CASKGEQTQYF
>NA|NA|TRBJ1-5|15|TRBV7-9
TGTGCCAGCAGCCCCGGTGGGGGCCTCAATCAGCCCCAGCATTTT
CASSPGGGLNQPQHF
>NA|TRBD1|TRBJ2-3|15|TRBV4-3
TGCGCCAGCAGCCAAGATCCCTGGGACAGGGGCACGCAGTATTTT
CASSQDPWDRGTQYF
>NA|TRBD2|TRBJ2-3|19|TRBV27
TGTGCCAGCAGTTCCACTAGCGGGGGAAACGACTTCGAAAAAGATACGCAGTATTTT
CASSSTSGGNDFEKDTQYF
>NA|TRBD2|TRBJ2-3|18|TRBV24-1
TGTGCCACCAGTGATCCCCCTCTTTCTAGCGGGAGGGCAGATACGCAGTATTTT
CATSDPPLSSGRADTQYF
>once|TRBD2|TRBJ2-5|14|TRBV5-8
TGTGCCAGCAGCTTCCAGGGAGGGCCAGAGACCCAGTACTTC
CASSFQGGPETQYF
>NA|TRBD2|TRBJ2-7|15|TRBV6-4
TGTGCCAGCGCCCTTAGCGGGGGAGGTAGCTACGAGCAGTACTTC
CASALSGGGSYEQYF
>few|TRBD1|TRBJ1-1|13|TRBV19
TGTGCCAGTAGGACAGGGGGAAACACTGAAGCTTTCTTT
CASRTGGNTEAFF
>NA|TRBD2|TRBJ2-5|15|TRBV11-2
TGTGCCAGCAGCTTAGTTAGCGGGGGAAGCGGGACCCAGTACTTC
CASSLVSGGSGTQYF
>NA|NA|TRBJ2-2|14|TRBV6-5
TGTGCCAGCAGATTGGGACATGCGGCCGGGGAGCTGTTTTTT
CASRLGHAAGELFF
>NA|TRBD2|TRBJ2-3|15|TRBV5-1
TGCGCCAGCAGCTTAAGCGGGAGGGGTGGAGATACGCAGTATTTT
CASSLSGRGGDTQYF
>NA|NA|TRBJ1-2|13|TRBV29-1
TGCAGCGTTGGGGAACAGGAACGGGATGGCTACACCTTC
CSVGEQERDGYTF
>NA|NA|TRBJ1-1|13|TRBV18
TGTGCCAGCTCACCAGAGACAAGAACTGAAGCTTTCTTT
CASSPETRTEAFF
>once|TRBD1|TRBJ1-1|16|TRBV6-6
TGTGCCAGCAGTTACTTGGGGACAGGGCTACAACCTGAGGCTTTCTTT
CASSYLGTGLQPEAFF
>NA|TRBD1|TRBJ2-2|17|TRBV5-1
TGCGCCAGCAGCTTGACAGGGGTGGAGGCTTTGAGCGGGGAGCTGTTTTTT
CASSLTGVEALSGELFF
>NA|NA|TRBJ2-7|11|TRBV25-1
TGTGCCAGCAGTGACGTCTACGAGCAGTACTTC
CASSDVYEQYF